The 2 T cell receptor beta chains presented below share a single source sample, sequenced in a study of T cell responses to AZD1222 COVID-19 vaccine. This table comes from immunoSEQ multiplex PCR, and its TCRdb copy is limited to in-frame clones, with some not included. The sample carries some 150,000 clones, around 86% recorded once. Sequences were derived from peripheral blood, sampled 28 days after the second AZD1222 dose. The receptor set was obtained from an adult who received the AZD1222 COVID-19 vaccine.

V usage is TRBV11-2 and J usage is TRBJ2-7, with 8 bases identical to TRBD2. Germline V lookup: CDR1 SGHAT, CDR2 FQNNGV. The V gene end was trimmed by 6 bases and the J gene end by 2 bases; junction bases not matched to a gene: 9. The CDR3 has 15 amino acids. The CDR3 DNA follows: TGTGCCAGCAGTCCCGGGACTAGGGGAGCCTACGAGCAGTACTTC. Protein sequence: CASSPGTRGAYEQYF.

This chain joins TRBV28 and TRBJ2-1; D is possibly TRBD2 (6 bases). The CDR3 sequence is 17 residues long. CDR1 and CDR2 from the germline V gene are MDHEN and SYDVKM. Trimming took 6 bases from V and 6 from J, leaving 24 bases between them. The CDR3 region is CASSSPSQGLPVNEQFF. The DNA for the CDR3 is TGTGCCAGCAGCAGTCCCAGCCAGGGACTCCCAGTCAATGAGCAGTTCTTC.